This is a list of T cell receptor beta chains from one sample in a study of CD4 T cells in relation to SARS-CoV-2 and coronaviruses. The antigens these receptors bind are not known. Measured with immunoSEQ multiplex PCR; TCRdb has only the in-frame clones, and not every one. The sample holds about 26,000 clones, roughly four fifths seen once. The sequencing input was CD4+ T cells from PBMCs, cultured in vitro. These receptor sequences come from a human donor in good health. Each CDR3 is given with its conserved first and last residue. D genes are given only for firm matches. Rows give clone size only sometimes, using once, few, many, or a class for an expanded clone.

CDR3nt | CDR3aa | abundance | v_gene | d_gene | j_gene
TGTGCCAGCAGCCCCGGATCCCGGGGTACGCAGTATTTT | CASSPGSRGTQYF | NA | TRBV7-2 | NA | TRBJ2-3
TGTGCCAGCAGCTTAAACGACAGAATCTATGGCTACACCTTC | CASSLNDRIYGYTF | once | TRBV7-2 | NA | TRBJ1-2
TGTGCCAGCAGTAATACAGGGGATTATGGCTACACCTTC | CASSNTGDYGYTF | NA | TRBV27 | TRBD1 | TRBJ1-2
TGTGCCAGCAGTGGGGAGGCCCTCCAGAACGTCCTGACTTTC | CASSGEALQNVLTF | NA | TRBV2 | NA | TRBJ2-6
TGTGCCATCAGTACAGGGGGTTCGGCCGGGGAGCTGTTTTTT | CAISTGGSAGELFF | NA | TRBV10-3 | TRBD1 | TRBJ2-2
TGTGCCAGTAGCCTCCGGGACCTCCATGAAAAACTGTTTTTT | CASSLRDLHEKLFF | NA | TRBV19 | NA | TRBJ1-4
TGTGCCAGCAGGGACGGATGGAACACTGAAGCTTTCTTT | CASRDGWNTEAFF | NA | TRBV25-1 | NA | TRBJ1-1
TGTGCCAGCAGTCCGGAACTGTCCTCTGGAAACACCATATATTTT | CASSPELSSGNTIYF | NA | TRBV6-5 | NA | TRBJ1-3
TGTGCCAGCGGCTTAGGGGGTTGGGGACAAGAGACCCAGTACTTC | CASGLGGWGQETQYF | NA | TRBV2 | NA | TRBJ2-5
TGTGCCAGCAGCTCCCTCCTGGGGGAGGAAGCCTACAATGAGCAGTTCTTC | CASSSLLGEEAYNEQFF | NA | TRBV7-2 | NA | TRBJ2-1